Below are 26 T cell receptor beta chains sequenced from a single sample in a study of CD8 T cells in ankylosing spondylitis. Study results and caveats: One TCR beta motif, made up of about 8 highly homologous variants, appeared characteristic of ankylosing spondylitis blood.

Each CDR3 protein is one row after TCRdb ran MiXCR on the 5' RACE reads. The sample shows more than 400,000 distinct CDR3 sequences, approximately 5.3% of them seen only once. The antigens these receptors bind are not known. Sequences were obtained from blood, either unsorted or a sorted T cell fraction (not recorded which). The receptors shown here come from a male donor with ankylosing spondylitis.

This clonotype was detected many times. V and J are TRBV12-3 or TRBV12-4 and TRBJ1-2, with 7 bases aligning to TRBD1. With 5 bases clipped from V and 0 bases from J, the junction kept 9 bases outside the gene matches. The CDR3 spans 16 residues. The chain's CDR3 is CASSNSGDSTNYGYTF. Written as DNA, the CDR3 is TGTGCCAGCAGTAACTCAGGGGACAGCACTAACTATGGCTACACCTTC.

This clonotype was detected ten times or more. This chain connects TRBV3-1 to TRBJ1-2; D is uncertain. The CDR3 runs 14 residues. Trimming cost V 1 base and J 3 bases, with 9 bases left between them. Germline V gene sequence: CDR1 LGHDT, CDR2 YNNKEL (reference sequence). CDR3 coding DNA: TGTGCCAGCAGCCAAGGGTTGCAGTACTATGGCTACACCTTC. Translated, it gives CASSQGLQYYGYTF.

This clonotype was recorded at least ten times. The rearrangement uses TRBV18 and TRBJ2-1, with no clear D. Germline assignment: CDR1 KGHSH and CDR2 LQKENI. This CDR3 spans 13 amino acids. Trimming removed 2 bases at V and 9 bases at J, with 11 bases between. Here the CDR3 reads CASSPDFYPEQFF. CDR3 coding DNA: TGTGCCAGCTCACCAGACTTCTATCCTGAGCAGTTCTTC.

This clonotype was picked up many times. CDR3 in DNA: TGCAGCGTTGGTCGGAGACTAGGTCCCTACAATGAGCAGTTCTTC. This codes for CSVGRRLGPYNEQFF. V gene TRBV29-1 combines with J gene TRBJ2-1; tentative D call: TRBD2 (6 bases). CDR3 length: 15 amino acids. Germline lookup yields CDR1 SQVTM and CDR2 ANQGSEA. V shed 4 bases and J shed 2 bases, with 15 bases lying between them.

Worth noting for this clonotype: At one of its ends the junction is not consistent with the germline gene, which may arise from a read error. The chain couples TRBV20-1 to TRBJ1-2; possibly TRBD1 for D (5 bases). Germline V CDR1 and CDR2: DFQATT, SNEGSKA (reference sequence). The CDR3 sequence is 16 residues long. The CDR3 region is CCARDFMRGRSIGYTF. In DNA form, the CDR3 reads TGCTGTGCTAGGGACTTCATGCGAGGAAGGTCAATTGGCTACACCTTC.

This clonotype has ten or more counts. The J gene is TRBJ2-7, the V gene TRBV5-1; D possibly corresponds to TRBD1 (5 bases). CDR1 is SGHRS and CDR2 is YFSETQ in the germline V gene. V lost 5 bases and J 7 bases, leaving 16 bases between the germline ends. The CDR3 runs to 13 residues. The CDR3 DNA follows: TGCGCCAGCAGACCTGAAGACAGCCCGGAGCAGTACTTC. Protein sequence: CASRPEDSPEQYF. The full variable domain, with the rest looked up from reference TRBV5-1 and TRBJ2-7, is KAGVTQTPRYLIKTRGQQVTLSCSPISGHRSVSWYQQTPGQGLQFLFEYFSETQRNKGNFPGRFSGRQFSNSRSEMNVSTLELGDSALYLCASRPEDSPEQYFGPGTRLTVT.

This clonotype has ten or more counts. The chain combines TRBV29-1 with TRBJ2-2, with 7 bases aligning to TRBD2. CDR1 and CDR2 from the germline V gene are SQVTM and ANQGSEA. This CDR3 comprises 16 residues. Trimming cost V 2 bases and J 5 bases; bases outside gene matches: 11. The CDR3: CSVEISRTRGTGELFF. The CDR3 nucleotides are TGCAGCGTTGAAATATCCCGGACGCGGGGGACCGGGGAGCTGTTTTTT.

This clonotype was seen at least ten times. V gene TRBV20-1 combines with J gene TRBJ1-1; 10 bases map to TRBD1. The germline V gene encodes CDR1 DFQATT and CDR2 SNEGSKA (reference sequence). V trimming: 5 bases; J trimming: 0 bases; junction bases outside the gene matches: 0. This CDR3 has 13 residues. The chain's CDR3 is CSAGTGVNTEAFF. Written as DNA, the CDR3 is TGCAGTGCTGGGACAGGGGTGAACACTGAAGCTTTCTTT.

This clonotype was counted only a few times. The genes are TRBV9 and TRBJ2-7; TRBD2 is a possible D gene (5 bases). From germline, CDR1 is SGDLS and CDR2 YYNGEE. The CDR3 runs 13 residues. Deletions cut 0 bases from V and 5 bases from J, with 9 bases between. In DNA, the CDR3 is TGTGCCAGCAGCGTAGGGACTCTCGACGAGCAGTACTTC. It yields the protein CASSVGTLDEQYF.

About this clonotype: Sequence at one end of the junction differs from germline and may be a read error. The genes are TRBV27 and TRBJ2-2; possibly TRBD1 for D (5 bases). Germline V lookup: CDR1 MNHEY, CDR2 SMNVEV (reference sequence). This CDR3 has 11 residues. This CDR3 is CASRDTRELFF. CDR3 DNA: TGTGCCAGCAGGGACACCCGGGAGCTGTTTTTT.

The table lists this clonotype with many counts. The chain couples TRBV5-1 to TRBJ1-2; D is undetermined. With 4 bases removed from V and 1 base from J, the gap between germline ends came to 8 bases. Per germline, CDR1 SGHRS and CDR2 YFSETQ. This CDR3 has 13 residues. In DNA, the CDR3 is TGCGCCAGCAGCCCCAGGAATAACTATGGCTACACCTTC. Translation gives CASSPRNNYGYTF.

To note about this clonotype: Given the absence of the conserved phenylalanine or tryptophan at the CDR3 end, a read error is likely. The V and J genes are TRBV18 and TRBJ1-1, with a weak D call TRBD1 (5 bases). The CDR3 covers 15 residues. Germline V gene sequence: CDR1 KGHSH, CDR2 LQKENI. V lost 3 bases and J 0 bases, leaving 11 bases between the germline ends. The CDR3 DNA reads as TGTGCCAGCTCACCGACAGTTATAGTGAACACTGAAGCTTTCGTT. It translates to CASSPTVIVNTEAFV.

In its sample, this clonotype was seen many times. The chain joins TRBV7-2 to TRBJ1-1; 7 nucleotides align to TRBD1. The germline V gene has CDR1 SGHTA and CDR2 FQGNSA. Germline trimming cut 5 bases from V and 6 bases from J; bases unmatched to any gene: 9. CDR3 length equals 14 residues. The CDR3 is CASSPRGGASEAFF. The DNA for the CDR3 is TGTGCCAGCAGCCCCAGGGGGGGGGCATCTGAAGCTTTCTTT.

This clonotype has at least ten counts. This sequence joins TRBV7-9 and TRBJ2-1; possible D gene TRBD1, 6 bases. Germline assignment: CDR1 SEHNR and CDR2 FQNEAQ (reference sequence). This CDR3 contains 13 residues. V lost 7 bases and J 4 bases, leaving 11 bases between the germline ends. The CDR3 DNA is TGTGCCAGCACCCAGGGACAATACAATGAGCAGTTCTTC. Encoded protein: CASTQGQYNEQFF.

In its sample, this clonotype was seen many times. The V and J genes are TRBV20-1 and TRBJ2-1, with 13 positions matching TRBD2. The CDR3 length is 16 residues. CDR1 DFQATT and CDR2 SNEGSKA come from the germline V gene (reference sequence). The CDR3 loop reads CSCFRLAGGSYNEQFF. As DNA, the CDR3 is TGCAGCTGCTTCCGACTAGCGGGAGGTTCCTACAATGAGCAGTTCTTC.

This clonotype was counted many times. CDR3 amino acids: CASSPLGSRAIDTQYF. As DNA, the CDR3 is TGTGCCAGCAGTCCTTTAGGAAGCAGGGCGATAGATACGCAGTATTTT. This rearrangement joins TRBV28 to TRBJ2-3; TRBD1 might be the D (5 bases). CDR3 length: 16 residues. V was clipped by 5 bases and J by 5 bases, with 20 bases between them. CDR1 MDHEN and CDR2 SYDVKM come from the germline V gene.

This clonotype was seen repeatedly, ten times or more. The CDR3 loop reads CASSPRGGPNEKLFF. The CDR3 DNA reads TGTGCCAGCAGTCCCCGGGGGGGGCCAAATGAAAAACTGTTTTTT. This chain uses TRBV12-3 or TRBV12-4 with TRBJ1-4; tentatively, D is TRBD1 (6 bases). The CDR3 consists of 15 residues. Trimming removed 5 bases at V and 5 bases at J, with 15 bases between.

This clonotype was found many times. The chain is built from TRBV7-9 and TRBJ1-6; D not certain. The CDR3 consists of 14 residues. Trimming stripped 6 bases from V and 7 bases from J, with 13 bases between. Germline loops: CDR1 SEHNR, CDR2 FQNEAQ (reference sequence). CDR3 sequence: CASSPPSGNSPLHF. Here the CDR3 DNA reads TGTGCCAGCAGTCCTCCATCGGGGAATTCACCCCTCCACTTT.

The chain joins TRBV20-1 to TRBJ2-1; a possible D gene is TRBD1 (5 bases). This CDR3 region has 14 residues. From germline, CDR1 is DFQATT and CDR2 SNEGSKA (reference sequence). The CDR3 sequence: CSASQGADYNEQFF. The CDR3 DNA reads as TGCAGCGCGAGCCAGGGTGCGGACTACAATGAGCAGTTCTTC.

This clonotype has just a few counts. The chain uses TRBV9 and TRBJ2-7; no firm D call. With 4 bases removed from V and 6 bases from J, the gap between germline ends came to 17 bases. Germline values: CDR1 SGDLS, CDR2 YYNGEE. The CDR3 length is 14 residues. CDR3: CASSPGGSIGEQYF. The CDR3 DNA reads as TGTGCCAGCAGCCCGGGTGGCAGTATTGGCGAGCAGTACTTC.

This clonotype was seen ten or more times. V gene TRBV10-3 combines with J gene TRBJ1-2; D ambiguous. The germline V and J ends were trimmed by 1 base and 6 bases, with 15 bases remaining between them. The CDR3 sequence is 15 residues long. The germline V gene encodes CDR1 ENHRY and CDR2 SYGVKD. The CDR3 spells CAISEWQDITDGYTF. The CDR3 coding sequence is TGTGCCATCAGTGAGTGGCAGGATATTACCGATGGCTACACCTTC.

This chain links TRBV20-1 with TRBJ1-2; 8 bases match TRBD1. V was pared by 1 base and J by 7 bases, with 8 bases of the junction left unmatched. The CDR3 has 14 residues. Germline-derived CDR1 and CDR2 are DFQATT and SNEGSKA (reference sequence). The CDR3 is CSARASGQVAGYTF. The CDR3 coding sequence is TGCAGTGCTAGAGCCTCGGGACAGGTGGCTGGCTACACCTTC.

Many counts were recorded for this clonotype. The V call is TRBV20-1, the J call TRBJ2-3, with D hard to call. Trimming stripped 6 bases from V and 2 bases from J, with 18 bases between. Germline CDR1 reads DFQATT; CDR2 reads SNEGSKA (reference sequence). This CDR3 has 15 residues. In nucleotides, the CDR3 is TGCAGTGCCCATACTCCAAAAGCCGCCACAGATACGCAGTATTTT. This gives the protein CSAHTPKAATDTQYF.

This clonotype was counted many times. The V and J genes are TRBV11-2 and TRBJ1-1, with D perhaps TRBD1 (6 bases). The germline CDR1 and CDR2 sequences are SGHAT and FQNNGV. V shed 5 bases and J shed 10 bases, with 17 bases lying between them. The CDR3 contains 13 residues. The DNA of the CDR3 is TGTGCCAGCAGCCCCCCAGGGAGGGGGGTAGCTTTCTTT. Its protein product is CASSPPGRGVAFF.

This clonotype occurred many times. This sequence joins TRBV20-1 and TRBJ1-1; TRBD1 is a possible D gene (6 bases). Germline loops: CDR1 DFQATT, CDR2 SNEGSKA (reference sequence). CDR3 size: 12 residues. V was clipped by 4 bases and J by 11 bases, with 17 bases between them. The CDR3 region is CSATTGSLGAFF. The CDR3 nucleotides are TGCAGTGCTACTACAGGGAGCCTAGGGGCTTTCTTT.

This clonotype was detected ten times or more. The V call is TRBV20-1, the J call TRBJ2-3, with D maybe TRBD2 (5 bases). CDR1 DFQATT and CDR2 SNEGSKA come from the germline V gene (reference sequence). This CDR3 has 13 residues. With 6 bases removed from V and 6 bases from J, the gap between germline ends came to 16 bases. The CDR3 nucleotides read TGCAGTGCCCCGTCCGTGGTAGCGGATACGCAGTATTTT. It is translated as CSAPSVVADTQYF.